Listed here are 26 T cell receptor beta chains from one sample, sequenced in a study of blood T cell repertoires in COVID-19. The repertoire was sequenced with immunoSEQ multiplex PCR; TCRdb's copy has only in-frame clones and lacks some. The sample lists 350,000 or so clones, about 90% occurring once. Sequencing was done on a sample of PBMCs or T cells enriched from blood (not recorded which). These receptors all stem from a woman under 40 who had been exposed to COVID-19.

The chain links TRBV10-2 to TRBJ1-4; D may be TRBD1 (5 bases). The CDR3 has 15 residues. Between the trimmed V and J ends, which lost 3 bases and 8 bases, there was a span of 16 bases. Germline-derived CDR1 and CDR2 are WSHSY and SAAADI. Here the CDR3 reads CASSDNRRRNEKLFF. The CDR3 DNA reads TGCGCCAGCAGTGATAACAGGCGCCGTAACGAAAAACTGTTTTTT.

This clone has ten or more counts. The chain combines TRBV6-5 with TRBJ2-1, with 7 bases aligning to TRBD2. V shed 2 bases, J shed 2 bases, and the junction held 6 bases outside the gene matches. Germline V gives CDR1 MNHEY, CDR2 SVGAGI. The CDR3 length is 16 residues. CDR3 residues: CASSYDSGDPYNEQFF. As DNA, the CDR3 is TGTGCCAGCAGTTACGACAGCGGGGACCCCTACAATGAGCAGTTCTTC.

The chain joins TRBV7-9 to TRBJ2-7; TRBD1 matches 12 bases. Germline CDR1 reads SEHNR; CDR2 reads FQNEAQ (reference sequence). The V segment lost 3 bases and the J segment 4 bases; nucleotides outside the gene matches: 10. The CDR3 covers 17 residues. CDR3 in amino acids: CASSFIEGQGASYEQYF. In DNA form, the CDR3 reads TGTGCCAGCAGCTTTATAGAGGGACAGGGGGCATCATACGAGCAGTACTTC.

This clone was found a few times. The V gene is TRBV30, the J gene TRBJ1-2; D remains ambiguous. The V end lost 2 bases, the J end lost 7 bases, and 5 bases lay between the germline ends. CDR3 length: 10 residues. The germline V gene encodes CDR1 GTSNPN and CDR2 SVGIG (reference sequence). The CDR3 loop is CAWSRSGYTF. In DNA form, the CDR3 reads TGTGCCTGGAGTCGGAGTGGCTACACCTTC.

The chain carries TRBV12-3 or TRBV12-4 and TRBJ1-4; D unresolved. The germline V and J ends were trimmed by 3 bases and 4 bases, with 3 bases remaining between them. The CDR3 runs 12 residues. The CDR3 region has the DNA TGTGCCAGCAGTTTTATTAATGAAAAACTGTTTTTT. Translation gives CASSFINEKLFF.

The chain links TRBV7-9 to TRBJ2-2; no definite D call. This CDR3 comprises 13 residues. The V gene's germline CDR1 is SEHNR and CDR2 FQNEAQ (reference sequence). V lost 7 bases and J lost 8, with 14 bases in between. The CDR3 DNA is TGTGCCAGCACCCCCCCTAATACTGGGGAGCTGTTTTTT. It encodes CASTPPNTGELFF.

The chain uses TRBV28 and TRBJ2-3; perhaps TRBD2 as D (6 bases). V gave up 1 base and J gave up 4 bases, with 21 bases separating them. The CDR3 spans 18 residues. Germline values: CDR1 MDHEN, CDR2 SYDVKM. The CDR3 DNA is TGTGCCAGCAGTTTATTGCGATCCGGGAGTACGGCTTCAGATACGCAGTATTTT. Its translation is CASSLLRSGSTASDTQYF.

The CDR3 DNA is TGCGCCAGCAGTGTCCGCCAGCGGCCCCAGCATTTT. As protein: CASSVRQRPQHF. V is TRBV23-1 and J is TRBJ1-5; D remains unclear. TRBV23-1 is known as an ORF, though its function is uncertain. The CDR3 is 12 residues long. The V end lost 5 bases, the J end lost 9 bases, and 11 bases lay between the germline ends.

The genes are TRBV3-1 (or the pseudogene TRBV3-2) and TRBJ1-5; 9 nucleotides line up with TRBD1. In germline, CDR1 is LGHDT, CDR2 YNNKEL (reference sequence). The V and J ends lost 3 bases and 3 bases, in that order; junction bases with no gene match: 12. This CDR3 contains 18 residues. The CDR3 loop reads CASSQDRGGETDNQPQHF. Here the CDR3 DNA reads TGTGCCAGCAGCCAGGACAGGGGAGGGGAAACGGACAATCAGCCCCAGCATTTT.

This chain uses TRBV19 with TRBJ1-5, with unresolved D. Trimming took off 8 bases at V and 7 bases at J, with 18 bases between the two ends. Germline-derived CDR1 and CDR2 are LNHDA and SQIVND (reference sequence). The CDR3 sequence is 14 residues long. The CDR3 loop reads CASHNLPPGQPQHF. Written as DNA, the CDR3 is TGTGCCAGTCACAACCTTCCCCCGGGGCAGCCCCAGCATTTT.

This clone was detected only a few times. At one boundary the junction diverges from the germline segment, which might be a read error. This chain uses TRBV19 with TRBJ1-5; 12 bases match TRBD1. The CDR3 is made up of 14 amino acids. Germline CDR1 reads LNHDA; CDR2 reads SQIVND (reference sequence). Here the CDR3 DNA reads TGTGCCAGTAGCGGGACAGGGGGCAAACAGCCCCAGCATTTT. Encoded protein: CASSGTGGKQPQHF.

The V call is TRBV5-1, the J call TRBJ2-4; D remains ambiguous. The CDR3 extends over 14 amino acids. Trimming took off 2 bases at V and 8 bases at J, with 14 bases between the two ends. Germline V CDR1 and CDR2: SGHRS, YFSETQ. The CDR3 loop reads CASSFGSKRDIQYF. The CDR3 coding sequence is TGCGCCAGCAGCTTTGGGTCCAAACGGGACATTCAGTACTTC. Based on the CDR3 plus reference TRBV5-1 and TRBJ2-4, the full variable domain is KAGVTQTPRYLIKTRGQQVTLSCSPISGHRSVSWYQQTPGQGLQFLFEYFSETQRNKGNFPGRFSGRQFSNSRSEMNVSTLELGDSALYLCASSFGSKRDIQYFGAGTRLSVL.

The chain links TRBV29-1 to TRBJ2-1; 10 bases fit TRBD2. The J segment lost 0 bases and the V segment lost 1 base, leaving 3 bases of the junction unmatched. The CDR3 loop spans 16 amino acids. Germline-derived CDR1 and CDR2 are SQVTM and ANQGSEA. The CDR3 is CSVEASGSPSYNEQFF. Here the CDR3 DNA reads TGCAGCGTTGAAGCTAGCGGGAGCCCCTCCTACAATGAGCAGTTCTTC.

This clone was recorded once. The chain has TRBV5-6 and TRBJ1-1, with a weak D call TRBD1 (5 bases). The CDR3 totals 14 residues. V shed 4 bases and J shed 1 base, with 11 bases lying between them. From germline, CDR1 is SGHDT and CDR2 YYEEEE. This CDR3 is CASSPIGQNTEAFF. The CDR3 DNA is TGTGCCAGCAGCCCAATTGGACAGAACACTGAAGCTTTCTTT.

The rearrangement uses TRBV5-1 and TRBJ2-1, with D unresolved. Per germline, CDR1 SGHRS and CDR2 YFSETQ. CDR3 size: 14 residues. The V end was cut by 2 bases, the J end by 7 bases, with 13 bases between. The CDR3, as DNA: TGCGCCAGCAGCTTAGCCGAGAGAGGAAATGAGCAGTTCTTC. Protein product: CASSLAERGNEQFF.

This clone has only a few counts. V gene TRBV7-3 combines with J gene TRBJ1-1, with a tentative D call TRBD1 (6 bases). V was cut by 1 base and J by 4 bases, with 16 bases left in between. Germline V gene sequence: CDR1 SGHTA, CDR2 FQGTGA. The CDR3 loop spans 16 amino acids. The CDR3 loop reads CASSLMAGAQSTEAFF. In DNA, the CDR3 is TGTGCCAGCAGCTTAATGGCAGGGGCCCAAAGCACTGAAGCTTTCTTT.

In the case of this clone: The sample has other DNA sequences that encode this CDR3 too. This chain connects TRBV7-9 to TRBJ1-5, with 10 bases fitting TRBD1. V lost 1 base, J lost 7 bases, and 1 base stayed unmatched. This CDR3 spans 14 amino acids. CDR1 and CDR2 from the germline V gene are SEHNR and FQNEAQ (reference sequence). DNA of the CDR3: TGTGCCAGCAGCTTAGGGGACAGGGGACAGCCCCAGCATTTT. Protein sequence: CASSLGDRGQPQHF.

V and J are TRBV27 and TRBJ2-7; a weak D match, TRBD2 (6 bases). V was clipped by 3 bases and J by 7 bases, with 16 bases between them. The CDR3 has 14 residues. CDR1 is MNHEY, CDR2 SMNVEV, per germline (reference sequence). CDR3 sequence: CASSFFADRGEQYF. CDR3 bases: TGTGCCAGCAGTTTCTTCGCGGATCGGGGGGAGCAGTACTTC.

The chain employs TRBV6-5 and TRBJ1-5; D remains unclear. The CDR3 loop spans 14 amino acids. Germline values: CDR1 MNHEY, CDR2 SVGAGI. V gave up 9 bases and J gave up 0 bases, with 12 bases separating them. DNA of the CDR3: TGTGCCAGTGCGGAATTTTATAGCAATCAGCCCCAGCATTTT. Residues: CASAEFYSNQPQHF.

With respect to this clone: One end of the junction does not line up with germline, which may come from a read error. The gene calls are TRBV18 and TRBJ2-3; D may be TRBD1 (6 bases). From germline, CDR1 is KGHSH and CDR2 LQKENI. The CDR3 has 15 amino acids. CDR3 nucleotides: TGTGCCAGCACACCAAACAGGGTTATTACAGATACGCAGTATTTT. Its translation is CASTPNRVITDTQYF.

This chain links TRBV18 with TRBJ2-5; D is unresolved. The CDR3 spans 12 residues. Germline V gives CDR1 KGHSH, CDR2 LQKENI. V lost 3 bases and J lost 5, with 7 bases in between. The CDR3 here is CASSPSLETQYF. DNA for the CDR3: TGTGCCAGCTCACCCTCGTTGGAGACCCAGTACTTC.

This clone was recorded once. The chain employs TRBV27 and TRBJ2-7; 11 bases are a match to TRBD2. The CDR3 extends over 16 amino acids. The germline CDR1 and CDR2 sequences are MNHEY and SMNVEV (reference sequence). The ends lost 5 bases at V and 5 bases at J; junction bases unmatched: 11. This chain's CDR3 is CASSPIAGGPRNEQYF. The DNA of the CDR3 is TGTGCCAGCAGTCCGATAGCGGGAGGGCCTAGAAACGAGCAGTACTTC.

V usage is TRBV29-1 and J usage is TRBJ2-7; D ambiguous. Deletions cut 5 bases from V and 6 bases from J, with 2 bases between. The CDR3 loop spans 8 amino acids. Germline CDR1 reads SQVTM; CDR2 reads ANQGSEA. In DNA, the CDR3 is TGCAGCGTTCTCGAGCAGTACTTC. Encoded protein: CSVLEQYF.

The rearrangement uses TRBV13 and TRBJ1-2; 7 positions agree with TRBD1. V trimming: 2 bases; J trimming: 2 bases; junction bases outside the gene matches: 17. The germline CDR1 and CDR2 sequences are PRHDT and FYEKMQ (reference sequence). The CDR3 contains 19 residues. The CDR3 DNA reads TGTGCCAGCAGCTTATATATGGCGGGGTCGACAGGGCCGAACTATGGCTACACCTTC. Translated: CASSLYMAGSTGPNYGYTF.

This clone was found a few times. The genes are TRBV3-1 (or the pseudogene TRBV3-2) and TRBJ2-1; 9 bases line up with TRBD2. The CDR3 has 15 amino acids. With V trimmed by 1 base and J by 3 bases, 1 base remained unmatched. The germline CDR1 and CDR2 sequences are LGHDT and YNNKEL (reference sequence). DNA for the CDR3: TGTGCCAGCAGCCAAGTAGCGGGAGTCTACAATGAGCAGTTCTTC. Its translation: CASSQVAGVYNEQFF.

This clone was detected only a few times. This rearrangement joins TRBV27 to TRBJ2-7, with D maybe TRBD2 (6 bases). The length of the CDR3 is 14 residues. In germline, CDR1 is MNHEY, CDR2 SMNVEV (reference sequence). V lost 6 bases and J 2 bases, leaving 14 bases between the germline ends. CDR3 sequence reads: CASSYRWEAYEQYF. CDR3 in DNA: TGTGCCAGCAGCTACCGTTGGGAGGCCTACGAGCAGTACTTC.